This T cell receptor (beta chain) was recorded in a study of blood T cells in healthy people across ages. Trimming cost V 1 base and J 2 bases, with 10 bases left between them. The length of the CDR3 is 15 residues. Germline V lookup: CDR1 KGHSH, CDR2 LQKENI. The use of a sample-barcoded 5' primer and a J-beta primer mix characterized a second PCR of about 7 to 12 cycles. TCRdb recomputed calls from the 5' RACE reads with MiXCR, one row per CDR3 protein. The table lists 600,000 to 1,000,000 distinct CDR3 sequences, 25% of them singletons. The sample also formed part of further work on T cells of mothers and their children.

Sequencing input: blood. This TCR was recovered from a boy aged 10-17 years in good health. The chain recombines TRBV18 with TRBJ2-3, with D perhaps TRBD2 (5 bases). The CDR3 protein is CASSPRRENTDTQYF. CDR3 in DNA: TGTGCCAGCTCACCACGCCGGGAAAACACAGATACGCAGTATTTT.